This entry lists 27 T cell receptor beta chains sequenced from one sample in a study of CD8 T cells in ankylosing spondylitis. Whole-study results and caveats: What appeared characteristic of ankylosing spondylitis blood was a TCR beta motif of 7 or 8 highly homologous variants.

TCRdb recomputed calls from the 5' RACE reads with MiXCR, one row per CDR3 protein. The sample gives approximately 400,000 distinct CDR3 sequences, about a sixth of which show up once; approximately 1% is in the top ten. These receptors have no identified antigens. Input material: blood, either unsorted or a sorted T cell fraction (not recorded which). The receptors derive from a male donor with ankylosing spondylitis.

V gene TRBV28 combines with J gene TRBJ1-4; 7 bases fit TRBD1. V lost 7 bases, J lost 4 bases, and 9 bases stayed unmatched. Germline V gene lookup returns CDR1 MDHEN and CDR2 SYDVKM. The CDR3 consists of 15 residues. CDR3 nucleotide sequence: TGTGCCAGCACCGCCGGTGGGACAGATAATGAAAAACTGTTTTTT. It is translated as CASTAGGTDNEKLFF.

This chain connects TRBV18 to TRBJ1-2; tentatively, D is TRBD1 (5 bases). CDR3 length: 15 amino acids. The V gene's germline CDR1 is KGHSH and CDR2 LQKENI. Trimming pared 0 bases from V and 3 bases from J, leaving 11 bases between. The CDR3 DNA follows: TGTGCCAGCTCACCACCCGCAGGGAGGCACTATGGCTACACCTTC. It codes for CASSPPAGRHYGYTF.

The V gene is TRBV25-1, the J gene TRBJ1-4; no firm D call. Germline CDR1 reads MGHDK; CDR2 reads SYGVNS. V was pared by 3 bases and J by 0 bases, with 14 bases between. This CDR3 is 17 amino acids long. The CDR3 region has the DNA TGTGCCAGCAGTGACCCACAGAAGACTGCAACTAATGAAAAACTGTTTTTT. Its protein is CASSDPQKTATNEKLFF.

This clonotype was detected many times. The V call is TRBV29-1, the J call TRBJ1-5; D might be TRBD1 (6 bases). Looked up from germline, CDR1 is SQVTM and CDR2 is ANQGSEA. Between the trimmed V and J ends, which lost 4 bases and 1 base, there was a span of 11 bases. The CDR3 runs 14 residues. The CDR3 here is CSVVRGDSNQPQHF. The CDR3 DNA sequence: TGCAGCGTTGTAAGGGGGGACAGCAATCAGCCCCAGCATTTT. The entire variable domain, with the rest obtained from reference TRBV29-1 and TRBJ1-5, is as follows: SAVISQKPSRDICQRGTSLTIQCQVDSQVTMMFWYRQQPGQSLTLIATANQGSEATYESGFVIDKFPISRPNLTFSTLTVSNMSPEDSSIYLCSVVRGDSNQPQHFGDGTRLSIL.

V usage is TRBV6-2 or TRBV6-3 and J usage is TRBJ1-5, with TRBD1 identical over 8 bases. CDR3 length equals 14 residues. Losses at the gene ends were 6 bases for V and 7 bases for J; bases not matched to a gene: 8. Germline assignment: CDR1 MNHEY and CDR2 SVGEGT. CDR3 nucleotide sequence: TGTGCCAGCAGCACCAGGGGGCCCGGGCAGCCCCAGCATTTT. It translates to CASSTRGPGQPQHF.

The chain couples TRBV6-1 to TRBJ2-6; no definite D call. This CDR3 is built from 15 residues. Trimming took off 6 bases at V and 0 bases at J, with 9 bases between the two ends. Germline V CDR1 and CDR2: MNHNS, SASEGT. CDR3: CASSQSFSGANVLTF. As DNA, the CDR3 is TGTGCCAGCAGCCAAAGTTTCTCTGGGGCCAACGTCCTGACTTTC.

A single count supports this clonotype. The CDR3: CASSLAGASRTDTQYF. In DNA, the CDR3 is TGTGCCAGCAGCTTAGCGGGGGCTAGCCGCACAGATACGCAGTATTTT. V and J are TRBV7-2 and TRBJ2-3; D may be TRBD1 (6 bases). Between the trimmed V and J ends, which lost 0 bases and 1 base, there was a span of 11 bases. The CDR3 has 16 residues. Germline CDR1 is SGHTA and CDR2 is FQGNSA.

The V gene is TRBV4-2, the J gene TRBJ2-1; no reliable D call. CDR1 is LGHNA, CDR2 YNFKEQ, per germline. The CDR3 totals 15 residues. V shed 4 bases and J shed 0 bases, with 10 bases lying between them. In nucleotides, the CDR3 is TGTGCCAGCAGCCCACTGGAGCGCTCCTACAATGAGCAGTTCTTC. This codes for CASSPLERSYNEQFF.

A few counts support this clonotype. In DNA form, the CDR3 reads TGCAGTGCTAATGAGTGGAGCACTGAAGCTTTCTTT. It translates to CSANEWSTEAFF. The V gene is TRBV20-1, the J gene TRBJ1-1; no firm D call. Germline CDR1 and CDR2: DFQATT and SNEGSKA (reference sequence). The CDR3 covers 12 residues. V was pared by 4 bases and J by 4 bases, with 10 bases between.

J is TRBJ2-1 and V is TRBV20-1; the match to TRBD2 covers 12 bases. The V and J ends lost 0 bases and 9 bases, in that order; junction bases with no gene match: 9. The germline V gene encodes CDR1 DFQATT and CDR2 SNEGSKA (reference sequence). The length of the CDR3 is 16 residues. The CDR3 spells CSAREALAGGRGEQFF. The DNA for the CDR3 is TGCAGTGCTAGAGAGGCCCTAGCGGGGGGGCGTGGTGAGCAGTTCTTC.

This sequence joins TRBV12-3 or TRBV12-4 and TRBJ1-1, with 12 bases that match TRBD1. The CDR3 has 14 residues. The V and J ends lost 5 bases and 6 bases, in that order; junction bases with no gene match: 4. The CDR3 DNA sequence: TGTGCCAGCAGTCCGGGACAGGGGGCGGCTGAAGCTTTCTTT. Its protein product is CASSPGQGAAEAFF.

The chain combines TRBV2 with TRBJ1-1, with a tentative D call TRBD1 (5 bases). CDR1 SNHLY and CDR2 FYNNEI come from the germline V gene. CDR3 size: 12 residues. V lost 2 bases, J lost 10 bases, and 11 bases lay in between. Written as DNA, the CDR3 is TGTGCCAGCAGTGAAAGTACAGGTGGAGCTTTCTTT. Translating it yields CASSESTGGAFF.

This clonotype occurred a few times. V and J are TRBV20-1 and TRBJ2-1, with TRBD2 matching over 13 bases. Germline values: CDR1 DFQATT, CDR2 SNEGSKA (reference sequence). V shed 5 bases and J 4 bases; nucleotides not matched to a gene: 5. This CDR3 has 15 amino acids. The CDR3 DNA reads TGCAGTGCTTTGGGACTAGCGGGAATATACAATGAGCAGTTCTTC. Encoded protein: CSALGLAGIYNEQFF.

Comments on this clonotype: The CDR3 does not end in the conserved phenylalanine or tryptophan, so this is likely a read error. It is unclear where the CDR3 begins or ends on the DNA, so no DNA is shown, and the CDR3 is as TCRdb lists it. The chain carries TRBV20-1 and TRBJ2-5; the table's TRBD2 call for D was not verified on the DNA. Termini included, the CDR3 measures 13 amino acids. The germline V gene encodes CDR1 DFQATT and CDR2 SNEGSKA (reference sequence). CDR3 sequence reads: CSASPTSGERRNS.

This clonotype was found a few times. The chain employs TRBV5-1 and TRBJ2-2; possible D gene TRBD2, 6 bases. This CDR3 has 17 residues. V was trimmed by 1 base and J by 3 bases, leaving 16 bases between them. CDR1 is SGHRS, CDR2 YFSETQ, per germline. The CDR3 coding sequence is TGCGCCAGCAGCTTGCTTGTCTTGGGGGGATACACCGGGGAGCTGTTTTTT. This encodes CASSLLVLGGYTGELFF.

Only a few counts were recorded for this clonotype. The gene calls are TRBV11-2 and TRBJ2-1; D is possibly TRBD1 (6 bases). The CDR3 spans 15 residues. From germline, CDR1 is SGHAT and CDR2 FQNNGV. V lost 4 bases and J 4 bases, leaving 14 bases between the germline ends. The DNA for the CDR3 is TGTGCCAGCAGCTCCGGGACACCTTCTTACAATGAGCAGTTCTTC. Translated, it gives CASSSGTPSYNEQFF. The full variable domain, its missing parts supplied by reference TRBV11-2 and TRBJ2-1, is EAGVAQSPRYKIIEKRQSVAFWCNPISGHATLYWYQQILGQGPKLLIQFQNNGVVDDSQLPKDRFSAERLKGVDSTLKIQPAKLEDSAVYLCASSSGTPSYNEQFFGPGTRLTVL.

This clonotype has a handful of counts. The chain recombines TRBV12-3 or TRBV12-4 with TRBJ1-2, with D maybe TRBD1 (5 bases). Deletions cut 2 bases from V and 7 bases from J, with 14 bases between. The CDR3 is 14 amino acids. The CDR3 region has the DNA TGTGCCAGCAGTTTAACGGCAGGGTCGGGTGGCTACACCTTC. It translates to CASSLTAGSGGYTF.

The chain couples TRBV29-1 to TRBJ2-3; the D gene could be TRBD1 or TRBD2 (5 bases each). Germline CDR1 SQVTM, CDR2 ANQGSEA. CDR3 length: 19 residues. V was shortened by 1 base and J by 1 base, with 24 bases between the two germline ends. This CDR3 is CSVEGGTSSTDTGTDTQYF. The CDR3 nucleotides are TGCAGCGTTGAAGGGGGGACCTCCTCCACCGATACTGGCACAGATACGCAGTATTTT.

This clonotype occurred a few times. The CDR3 sequence: CSARDPRVEPRSYEQYF. DNA for the CDR3: TGCAGTGCTAGAGATCCTAGAGTAGAACCGAGGTCCTACGAGCAGTACTTC. The J gene is TRBJ2-7, the V gene TRBV20-1; D is unresolved. There are 17 residues in the CDR3. V was cut by 0 bases and J by 1 base, with 19 bases left in between. Germline lookup yields CDR1 DFQATT and CDR2 SNEGSKA (reference sequence).

The chain is built from TRBV12-3 or TRBV12-4 and TRBJ2-3; D gene uncertain. The CDR3 is 12 amino acids. The germline V and J ends were trimmed by 4 bases and 4 bases, with 6 bases remaining between them. The CDR3 sequence: CASSSYPDTQYF. CDR3 DNA: TGTGCCAGCAGTTCGTACCCAGATACGCAGTATTTT.

V and J are TRBV23-1 and TRBJ2-1, with D tentatively TRBD1 or TRBD2 (5 bases each). TRBV23-1 is noted as an ORF with a role that remains uncertain. This CDR3 comprises 16 residues. V dropped 5 bases and J dropped 2 bases, with 16 bases sitting between them. CDR3 amino acids: CASSEPGPPPYNEQFF. Written as DNA, the CDR3 is TGCGCCAGCAGTGAACCGGGGCCCCCCCCCTACAATGAGCAGTTCTTC.

The chain links TRBV20-1 to TRBJ2-1, with D tentatively TRBD2 (6 bases). Germline CDR1 DFQATT, CDR2 SNEGSKA (reference sequence). Trimming stripped 3 bases from V and 0 bases from J, with 9 bases between. CDR3 size: 14 residues. The chain's CDR3 is CSASGSVSYNEQFF. The CDR3 DNA reads TGCAGTGCTAGCGGGAGTGTCTCCTACAATGAGCAGTTCTTC.

This chain connects TRBV29-1 to TRBJ1-1, with D tentatively TRBD1 (5 bases). V lost 7 bases and J lost 3, with 18 bases in between. From germline, CDR1 is SQVTM and CDR2 ANQGSEA. CDR3 length: 14 amino acids. The CDR3 loop reads CSASTGEEYTEAFF. CDR3 DNA sequence: TGCAGCGCGAGTACGGGGGAGGAGTACACTGAAGCTTTCTTT.

This chain connects TRBV3-1 to TRBJ2-1; tentative D call: TRBD1 (6 bases). Trimming cost V 3 bases and J 7 bases, with 10 bases left between them. Germline V gene lookup returns CDR1 LGHDT and CDR2 YNNKEL (reference sequence). This CDR3 contains 13 residues. The CDR3 reads CASSQRRGNEQFF. As DNA, the CDR3 is TGTGCCAGCAGCCAGCGCAGGGGTAATGAGCAGTTCTTC.

This clonotype has only a few counts. The rearrangement links TRBV11-1 to TRBJ1-1; D gene unclear. V lost 5 bases and J lost 6, with 7 bases in between. This CDR3 region has 11 residues. The V gene's germline CDR1 is SGHAT and CDR2 FQDESV (reference sequence). The CDR3 DNA reads TGTGCCAGCAGCCTTAGGGCTGAAGCTTTCTTT. Protein product: CASSLRAEAFF.

V usage is TRBV5-6 and J usage is TRBJ2-1; 11 nucleotides line up with TRBD1. Germline assignment: CDR1 SGHDT and CDR2 YYEEEE. There are 16 residues in the CDR3. The V gene end was trimmed by 1 base and the J gene end by 7 bases; junction bases not matched to a gene: 7. The chain's CDR3 is CASSLRGTGGANEQFF. The CDR3 DNA is TGTGCCAGCAGCTTGCGTGGGACAGGGGGGGCGAATGAGCAGTTCTTC. The full variable domain, completed using reference TRBV5-6 and TRBJ2-1, is DAGVTQSPTHLIKTRGQQVTLRCSPKSGHDTVSWYQQALGQGPQFIFQYYEEEERQRGNFPDRFSGHQFPNYSSELNVNALLLGDSALYLCASSLRGTGGANEQFFGPGTRLTVL.

This clonotype was seen repeatedly, ten times or more. The V and J genes are TRBV28 and TRBJ2-5; D perhaps matches TRBD1 (6 bases). V was cut by 6 bases and J by 1 base, with 15 bases left in between. This CDR3 region has 15 residues. Per the germline V gene, CDR1 is MDHEN and CDR2 is SYDVKM. The CDR3: CASSPDRKGQETQYF. CDR3 nucleotide sequence: TGTGCCAGCAGCCCCGACAGGAAAGGCCAAGAGACCCAGTACTTC.